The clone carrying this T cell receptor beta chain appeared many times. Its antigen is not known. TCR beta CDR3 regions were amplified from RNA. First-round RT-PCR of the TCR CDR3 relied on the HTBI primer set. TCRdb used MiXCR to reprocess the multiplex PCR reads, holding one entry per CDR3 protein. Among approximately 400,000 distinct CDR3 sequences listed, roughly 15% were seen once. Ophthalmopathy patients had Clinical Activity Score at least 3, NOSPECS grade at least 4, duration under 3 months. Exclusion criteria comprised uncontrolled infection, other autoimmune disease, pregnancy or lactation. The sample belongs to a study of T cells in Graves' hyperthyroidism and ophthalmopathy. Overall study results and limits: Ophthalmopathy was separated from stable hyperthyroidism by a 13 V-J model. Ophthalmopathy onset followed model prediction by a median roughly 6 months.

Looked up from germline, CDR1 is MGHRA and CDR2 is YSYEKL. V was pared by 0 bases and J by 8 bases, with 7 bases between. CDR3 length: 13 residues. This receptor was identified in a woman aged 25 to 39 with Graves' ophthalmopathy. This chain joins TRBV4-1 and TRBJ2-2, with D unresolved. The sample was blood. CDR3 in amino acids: CASSQDLRGELFF. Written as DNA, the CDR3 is TGCGCCAGCAGCCAAGACCTCCGGGGGGAGCTGTTTTTT.